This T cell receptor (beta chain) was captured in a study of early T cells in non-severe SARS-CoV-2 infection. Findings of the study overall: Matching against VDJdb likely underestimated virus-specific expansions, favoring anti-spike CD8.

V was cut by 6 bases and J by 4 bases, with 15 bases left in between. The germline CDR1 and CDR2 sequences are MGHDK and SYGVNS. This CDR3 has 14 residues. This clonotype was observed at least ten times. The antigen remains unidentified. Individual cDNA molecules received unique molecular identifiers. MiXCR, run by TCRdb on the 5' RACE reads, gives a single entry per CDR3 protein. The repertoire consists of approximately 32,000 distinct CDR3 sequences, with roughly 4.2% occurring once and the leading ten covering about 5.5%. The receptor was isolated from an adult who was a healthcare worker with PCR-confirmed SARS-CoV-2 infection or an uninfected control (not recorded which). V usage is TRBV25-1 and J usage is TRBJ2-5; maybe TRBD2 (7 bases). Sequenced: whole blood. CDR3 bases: TGTGCCAGCAGACAGTCGGGGGGCCGAGAGACCCAGTACTTC. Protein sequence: CASRQSGGRETQYF.